This T cell receptor beta chain emerged from a study of PD-L1 blockade in urothelial cancer. Study at large: Males with urothelial cancer arising in the bladder constituted about nine tenths of the roughly 30 patients. Chemotherapy regimens numbering 0 to 3 had been given to patients.

This sample's time point: pretreatment peripheral blood. The templates were synthetic TCR analogs, and they were spiked into each PCR. Profiled with immunoSEQ multiplex PCR; TCRdb holds only in-frame clones, not every one. The data contain about 51,000 clones, roughly 86% of them singletons. The source of this sequence is a man aged 55 to 69 with urothelial cancer. The input for sequencing was PBMCs, taken around atezolizumab (anti-PD-L1) treatment.

The CDR3 sequence is CASGGLAGEETQYF. The CDR3 DNA follows: TGCGCCAGCGGAGGACTAGCGGGAGAAGAGACCCAGTACTTC. This chain links TRBV10-1 with TRBJ2-5, with 13 bases lining up with TRBD2. V shed 8 bases and J 3 bases; nucleotides not matched to a gene: 3. The CDR3 has 14 residues. Germline V gene data show CDR1 as WNHNN and CDR2 as SYGVQD (reference sequence).